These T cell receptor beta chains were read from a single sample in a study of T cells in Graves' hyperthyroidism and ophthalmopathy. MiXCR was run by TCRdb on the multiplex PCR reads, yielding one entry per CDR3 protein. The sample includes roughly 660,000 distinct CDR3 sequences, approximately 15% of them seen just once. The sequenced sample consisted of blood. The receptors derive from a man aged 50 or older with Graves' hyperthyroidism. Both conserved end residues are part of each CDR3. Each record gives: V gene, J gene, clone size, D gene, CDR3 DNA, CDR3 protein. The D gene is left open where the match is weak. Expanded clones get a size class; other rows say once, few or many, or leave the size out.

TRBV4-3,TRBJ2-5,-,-,TGCGCCAGCAGCCTGAAGGGTAGGCAAGAGACCCAGTACTTC,CASSLKGRQETQYF
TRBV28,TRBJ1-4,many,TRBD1,TGTGCCAGCAGACTTAACCGGGACAGGATACTGTTTTTT,CASRLNRDRILFF
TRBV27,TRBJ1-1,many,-,TGTGCCAGCAAAATCGGGAGTCTCACTGAAGCTTTCTTT,CASKIGSLTEAFF
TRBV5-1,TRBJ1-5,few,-,TGCGCCAGCAGCTCGGACCCCGGGAGCAATCAGCCCCAGCATTTT,CASSSDPGSNQPQHF
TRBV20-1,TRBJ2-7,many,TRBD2,TGCAGTGTGGCTAGCGGGAGGGCCTATCGGGAGCAGTACTTC,CSVASGRAYREQYF
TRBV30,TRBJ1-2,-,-,TGTGCCTGGAGTGTACCTAAGGCCGTACGTGGCTACACCTTC,CAWSVPKAVRGYTF
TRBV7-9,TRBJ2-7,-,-,TGTGCCAGCAGCTTAGTAATTGCGGGGTACGAGCAGTACTTC,CASSLVIAGYEQYF
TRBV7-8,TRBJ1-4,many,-,TGTGCCAGCAGCTTAGTGGGGCATGCAACTAATGAAAAACTGTTTTTT,CASSLVGHATNEKLFF
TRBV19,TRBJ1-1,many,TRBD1,TGTGCCAGTAGCCATACAGGGGGCAGGATGAACACTGAAGCTTTCTTT,CASSHTGGRMNTEAFF
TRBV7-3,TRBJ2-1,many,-,TGTGCCAGCAGCCCCGGGGCCGATGAGCAGTTCTTC,CASSPGADEQFF
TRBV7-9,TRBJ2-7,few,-,TGTGCCAGCAGCTTAGTAGTTAAAGAGACTGGGGCCTCCTACGAGCAGTACTTC,CASSLVVKETGASYEQYF
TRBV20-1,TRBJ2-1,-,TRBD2,TGCAGTGCCCAGGTCCCTAGCGGGGCCCTCTACAATGAGCAGTTCTTC,CSAQVPSGALYNEQFF
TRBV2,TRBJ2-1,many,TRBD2,TGTGCCAGCAGTGACGAACTAGCGGGTTCCTACAATGAGCAGTTCTTC,CASSDELAGSYNEQFF
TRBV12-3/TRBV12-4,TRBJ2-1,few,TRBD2,TGTGCCAGCAGTCCTAGACTAGCGAGAGTCAATGAGCAGTTCTTC,CASSPRLARVNEQFF
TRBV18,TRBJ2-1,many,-,TGTGCCAGCTCACCGCGGACCAACTTTAATGAGCAGTTCTTC,CASSPRTNFNEQFF
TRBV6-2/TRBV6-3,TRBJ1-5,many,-,TGTGCCAGCAGGCGACCGGATAGTCGGAATCAGCCCCAGCATTTT,CASRRPDSRNQPQHF
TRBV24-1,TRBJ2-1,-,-,TGTGCCACCAGTGCCCAGACTACGGGACTCTTGGGGGGTGAGCAGTTCTTC,CATSAQTTGLLGGEQFF
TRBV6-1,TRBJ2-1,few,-,TGTGCCAGCAGTTCCTCACTAGTGGACAATGAGCAGTTCTTC,CASSSSLVDNEQFF
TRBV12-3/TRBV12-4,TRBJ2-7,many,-,TGTGCCAGCAGCTTTATAGGGGATGAGCAGTACTTC,CASSFIGDEQYF
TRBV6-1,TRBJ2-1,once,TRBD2,TGTGCCAGTCTGGAACAACCCGGGACTACCTGGAATGAGCAGTTCTTC,CASLEQPGTTWNEQFF
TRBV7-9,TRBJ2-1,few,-,TGTGCCACCGCGCCGCGAGGTAGCTCCTACAATGAGCAGTTCTTC,CATAPRGSSYNEQFF
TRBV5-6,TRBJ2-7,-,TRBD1,TGTGCCAGCGGGTCATCTCCAGGGGGCAGATACGAGCAGTACTTC,CASGSSPGGRYEQYF
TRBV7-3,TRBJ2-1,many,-,TGTGCCAGCAGCCTCCGACCGGGGGCGGGAGTTAACAATGAGCAGTTCTTC,CASSLRPGAGVNNEQFF
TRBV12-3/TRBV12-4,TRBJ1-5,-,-,TGTGCCAGCAGCCCACAGGGTCAGCCCCAGCATTTT,CASSPQGQPQHF
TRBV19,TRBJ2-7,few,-,TGTGCCACTGGATCGGTCTACGAGCAGTACTTC,CATGSVYEQYF
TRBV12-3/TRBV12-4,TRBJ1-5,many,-,TGTGCCAGCAGTTTAGACACACACAGGGCCCAGCATTTT,CASSLDTHRAQHF
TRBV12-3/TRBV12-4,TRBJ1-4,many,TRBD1,TGTGCCAGCAGTCCCGGGGACAGCATTAATGAAAAACTGTTTTTT,CASSPGDSINEKLFF
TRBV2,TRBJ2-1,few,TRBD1,TGTGCCAGCAGACGAACTACAGGGGGCTCCTACAATGAGCAGTTCTTC,CASRRTTGGSYNEQFF
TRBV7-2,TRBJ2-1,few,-,TGTGCCAGCAGCTTAATTGCTGGTGAGCAGTTCTTC,CASSLIAGEQFF
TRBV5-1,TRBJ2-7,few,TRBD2,TGCGCCAGCAGCTTGGAGGGGGGCCTAGCGGGAGGGAGCTACGAGCAGTACTTC,CASSLEGGLAGGSYEQYF
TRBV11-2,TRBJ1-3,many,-,TGTGCCAGCAGCTTGGACGGTGGCTCTGGAAACACCATATATTTT,CASSLDGGSGNTIYF
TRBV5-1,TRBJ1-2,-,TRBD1,TGCGCCAGCAGCTGGGGACAGAGCCATCGAGCCGCGTATGGCTACACCTTC,CASSWGQSHRAAYGYTF
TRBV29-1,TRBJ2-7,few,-,TGCAGCGTGTCCGGGAGAGAATACGAGCAGTACTTC,CSVSGREYEQYF
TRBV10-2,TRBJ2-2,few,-,TGCGCCAGCATAAAAGGGGGGGCTAACACCGGGGAGCTGTTTTTT,CASIKGGANTGELFF
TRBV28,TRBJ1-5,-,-,TGTGCCAGTACCCCGAGGGGGGGATCCAATCAGCCCCAGCATTTT,CASTPRGGSNQPQHF
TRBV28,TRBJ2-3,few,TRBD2,TGTGCCAGCAGTCCGGGACTAGGAGCCACAGATACGCAGTATTTT,CASSPGLGATDTQYF
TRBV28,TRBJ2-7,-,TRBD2,TGTGCCAGCGGAGTGACTAGCGGGAGTGGCTACGAGCAGTACTTC,CASGVTSGSGYEQYF
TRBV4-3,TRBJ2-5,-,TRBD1,TGCGCCAGCAGCCATGGACAGGGCGGAGAGACCCAGTACTTC,CASSHGQGGETQYF
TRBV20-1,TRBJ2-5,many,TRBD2,TGCAGTGCTACCGGTGGGGGGGGGAAAGAGACCCAGTACTTC,CSATGGGGKETQYF
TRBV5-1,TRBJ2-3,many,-,TGCGCCAGCAGCTTGCAACAGACAGATACGCAGTATTTT,CASSLQQTDTQYF
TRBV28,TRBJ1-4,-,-,TGTGCCACCCAGAGTATCGGTCAACTGTTTTTT,CATQSIGQLFF
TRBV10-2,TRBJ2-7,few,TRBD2,TGCGCCAGCAGCGGGCTAGCGGAGACACCTCACGAGCAGTACTTC,CASSGLAETPHEQYF
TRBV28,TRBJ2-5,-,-,TGTGCCAGCTATAGGACTAACCAAGAGACCCAGTACTTC,CASYRTNQETQYF
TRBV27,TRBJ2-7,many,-,TGTGCCAGCAGTGATGGTCCTACCCTTTACGAGCAGTACTTC,CASSDGPTLYEQYF
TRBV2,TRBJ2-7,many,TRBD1,TGTGCCAGCAGTGGAAGGACAGGGGGTTACGAGCAGTACTTC,CASSGRTGGYEQYF
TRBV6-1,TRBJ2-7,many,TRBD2,TGTGCCAGCAGACCGACTAGCGGGTTCTACGAGCAGTACTTC,CASRPTSGFYEQYF
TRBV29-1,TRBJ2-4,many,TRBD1,TGCAGCGTCCTTGGACAGGGGCGAGACATTCAGTACTTC,CSVLGQGRDIQYF
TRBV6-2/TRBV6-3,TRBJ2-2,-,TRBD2,TGTGCCAGCAGTTCCACTCATGGAGCGGGAGGCTCGAACACCGGGGAGCTGTTTTTT,CASSSTHGAGGSNTGELFF
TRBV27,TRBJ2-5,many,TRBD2,TGTGCCAGCCGTTCCTTCCGCGGGAGGAAAGAGACCCAGTACTTC,CASRSFRGRKETQYF
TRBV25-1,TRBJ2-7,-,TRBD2,TGTGCCAGCAGCGAGTCGGGAGGAGGGGCTAGCGGCGAGCAGTACTTC,CASSESGGGASGEQYF
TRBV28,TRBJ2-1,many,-,TGTGCCAGCAACCCGGACGAAGGGTCCCTACTTGCTAGACCGTTCTTC,CASNPDEGSLLARPFF
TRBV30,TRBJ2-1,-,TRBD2,TGTGCCTGGTCGGGACTAGCGGGAGTTAATGAGCAGTTCTTC,CAWSGLAGVNEQFF
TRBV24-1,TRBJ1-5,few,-,TGTGCCACCAGTGAAGCCCTGCATCAGCCCCAGCATTTT,CATSEALHQPQHF
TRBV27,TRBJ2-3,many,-,TGTGCCAGCAGTTGGCCAGAAGGAGATACGCAGTATTTT,CASSWPEGDTQYF